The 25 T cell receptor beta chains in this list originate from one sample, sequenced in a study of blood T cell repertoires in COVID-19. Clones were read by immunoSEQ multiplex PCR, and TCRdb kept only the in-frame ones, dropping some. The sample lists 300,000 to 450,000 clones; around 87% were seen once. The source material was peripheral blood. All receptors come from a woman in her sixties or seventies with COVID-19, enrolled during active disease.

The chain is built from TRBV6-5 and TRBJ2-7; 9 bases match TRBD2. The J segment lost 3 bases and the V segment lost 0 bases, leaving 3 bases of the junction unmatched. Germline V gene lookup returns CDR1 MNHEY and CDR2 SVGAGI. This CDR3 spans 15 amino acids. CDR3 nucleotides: TGTGCCAGCAGTTACTCGAGCGGGGGGATCTACGAGCAGTACTTC. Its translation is CASSYSSGGIYEQYF.

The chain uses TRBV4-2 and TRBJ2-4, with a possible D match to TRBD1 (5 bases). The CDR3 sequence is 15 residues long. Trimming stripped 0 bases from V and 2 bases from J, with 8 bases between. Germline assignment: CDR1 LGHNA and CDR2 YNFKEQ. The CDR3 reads CASSQDWGTKNIQYF. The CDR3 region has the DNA TGTGCCAGCAGCCAAGATTGGGGCACCAAAAACATTCAGTACTTC.

The DNA of the CDR3 is TGTGCCAGCAGGGCAACAGGGAGGGGTCGTGAAAAACTGTTTTTT. It codes for CASRATGRGREKLFF. The chain carries TRBV2 and TRBJ1-4, with D possibly being TRBD1 (6 bases). The V gene's germline CDR1 is SNHLY and CDR2 FYNNEI. The CDR3 is 15 amino acids. V was clipped by 6 bases and J by 7 bases, with 18 bases between them.

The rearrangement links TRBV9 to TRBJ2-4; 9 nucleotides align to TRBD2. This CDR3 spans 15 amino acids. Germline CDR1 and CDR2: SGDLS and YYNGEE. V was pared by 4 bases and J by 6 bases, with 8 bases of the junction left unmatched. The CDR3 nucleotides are TGTGCCAGCAGCCCAAGCGGGGGGCATGGAAACATTCAGTACTTC. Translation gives CASSPSGGHGNIQYF.

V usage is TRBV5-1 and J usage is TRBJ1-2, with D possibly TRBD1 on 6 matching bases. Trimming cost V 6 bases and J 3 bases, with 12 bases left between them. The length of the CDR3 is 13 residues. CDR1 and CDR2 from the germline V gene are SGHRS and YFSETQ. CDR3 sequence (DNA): TGCGCCAGCAAGTCACAGGGCTACTATGGCTACACCTTC. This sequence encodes CASKSQGYYGYTF.

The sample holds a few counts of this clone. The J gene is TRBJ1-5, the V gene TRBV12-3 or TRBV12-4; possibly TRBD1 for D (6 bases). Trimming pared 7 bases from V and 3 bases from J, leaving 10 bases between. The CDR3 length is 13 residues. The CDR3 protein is CASNRDYNQPQHF. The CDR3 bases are TGTGCCAGCAACAGGGACTACAATCAGCCCCAGCATTTT.

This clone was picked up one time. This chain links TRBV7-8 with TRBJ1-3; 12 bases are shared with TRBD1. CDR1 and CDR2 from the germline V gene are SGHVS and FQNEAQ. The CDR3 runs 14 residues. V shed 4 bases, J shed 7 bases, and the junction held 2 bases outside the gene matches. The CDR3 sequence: CASSSGTGGNTIYF. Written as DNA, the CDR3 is TGTGCCAGCAGCTCGGGGACAGGGGGCAACACCATATATTTT.

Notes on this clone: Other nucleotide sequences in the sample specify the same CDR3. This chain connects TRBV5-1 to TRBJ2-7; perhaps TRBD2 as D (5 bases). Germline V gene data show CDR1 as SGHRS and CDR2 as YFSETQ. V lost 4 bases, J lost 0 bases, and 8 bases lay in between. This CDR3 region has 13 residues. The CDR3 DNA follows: TGCGCCAGCAGCCCCGGGGACTCCTACGAGCAGTACTTC. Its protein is CASSPGDSYEQYF.

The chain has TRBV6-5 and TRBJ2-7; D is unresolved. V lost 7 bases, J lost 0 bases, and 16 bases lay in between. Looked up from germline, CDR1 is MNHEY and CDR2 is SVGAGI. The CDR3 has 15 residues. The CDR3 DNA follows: TGTGCCAGCATCCGCCCTGGAGTGGGCTCCTACGAGCAGTACTTC. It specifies CASIRPGVGSYEQYF.

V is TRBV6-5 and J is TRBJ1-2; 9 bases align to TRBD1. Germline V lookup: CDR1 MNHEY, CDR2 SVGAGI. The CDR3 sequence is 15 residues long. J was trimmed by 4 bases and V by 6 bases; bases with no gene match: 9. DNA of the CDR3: TGTGCCAGCAGCCGTCGGACAGGGGAGAGCTATGGCTACACCTTC. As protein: CASSRRTGESYGYTF.

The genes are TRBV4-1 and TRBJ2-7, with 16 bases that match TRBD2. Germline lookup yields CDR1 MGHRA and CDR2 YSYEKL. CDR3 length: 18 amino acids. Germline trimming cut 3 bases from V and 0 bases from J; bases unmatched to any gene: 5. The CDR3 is CASSQGTSGGALSYEQYF. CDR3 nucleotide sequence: TGCGCCAGCAGCCAGGGGACTAGCGGGGGGGCTCTCTCCTACGAGCAGTACTTC.

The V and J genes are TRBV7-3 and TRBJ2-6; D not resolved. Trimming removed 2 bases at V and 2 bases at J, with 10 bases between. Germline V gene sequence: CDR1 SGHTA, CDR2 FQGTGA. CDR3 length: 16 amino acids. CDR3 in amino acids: CASSLRPPTGANVLTF. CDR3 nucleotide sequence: TGTGCCAGCAGCTTACGTCCGCCTACTGGGGCCAACGTCCTGACTTTC.

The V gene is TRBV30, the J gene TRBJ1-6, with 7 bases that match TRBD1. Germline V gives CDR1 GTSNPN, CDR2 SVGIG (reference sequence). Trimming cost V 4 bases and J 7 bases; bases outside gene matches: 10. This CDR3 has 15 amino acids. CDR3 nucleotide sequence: TGTGCCTGGACCCTAGGGACAGTGATAAATTCACCCCTCCACTTT. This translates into CAWTLGTVINSPLHF.

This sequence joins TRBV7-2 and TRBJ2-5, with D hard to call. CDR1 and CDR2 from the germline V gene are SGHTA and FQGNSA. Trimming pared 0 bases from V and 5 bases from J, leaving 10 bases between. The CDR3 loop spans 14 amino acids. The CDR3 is CASSLAFSSETQYF. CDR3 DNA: TGTGCCAGCAGCTTAGCTTTTAGCTCGGAGACCCAGTACTTC. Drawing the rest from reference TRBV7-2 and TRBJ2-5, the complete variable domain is GAGVSQSPSNKVTEKGKDVELRCDPISGHTALYWYRQSLGQGLEFLIYFQGNSAPDKSGLPSDRFSAERTGGSVSTLTIQRTQQEDSAVYLCASSLAFSSETQYFGPGTRLLVL.

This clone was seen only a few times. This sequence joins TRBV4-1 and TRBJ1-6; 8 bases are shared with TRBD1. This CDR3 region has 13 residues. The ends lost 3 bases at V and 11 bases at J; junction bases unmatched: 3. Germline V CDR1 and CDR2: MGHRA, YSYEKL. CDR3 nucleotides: TGCGCCAGCAGCCAGACAGGGGAGGCACCCCTCCACTTT. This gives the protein CASSQTGEAPLHF.

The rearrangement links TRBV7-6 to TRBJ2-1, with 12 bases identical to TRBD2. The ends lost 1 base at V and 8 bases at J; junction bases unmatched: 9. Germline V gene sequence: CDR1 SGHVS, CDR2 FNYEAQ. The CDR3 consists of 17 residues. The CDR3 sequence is CASSLVPSGGAADEQFF. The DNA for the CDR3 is TGTGCCAGCAGCTTAGTCCCTAGCGGGGGGGCCGCCGATGAGCAGTTCTTC.

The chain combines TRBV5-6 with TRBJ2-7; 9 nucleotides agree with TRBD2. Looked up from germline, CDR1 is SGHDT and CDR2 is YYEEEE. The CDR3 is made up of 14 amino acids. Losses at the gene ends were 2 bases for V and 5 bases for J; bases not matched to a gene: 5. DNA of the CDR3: TGTGCCAGCAGCTTCGGGCCTAGCGGGGACGAGCAGTACTTC. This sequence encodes CASSFGPSGDEQYF. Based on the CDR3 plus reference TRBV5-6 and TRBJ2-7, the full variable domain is DAGVTQSPTHLIKTRGQQVTLRCSPKSGHDTVSWYQQALGQGPQFIFQYYEEEERQRGNFPDRFSGHQFPNYSSELNVNALLLGDSALYLCASSFGPSGDEQYFGPGTRLTVT.

Written as DNA, the CDR3 is TGTGCCAGCAGCCAAGTCTTCCGGGTCTACACTGAAGCTTTCTTT. Its translation is CASSQVFRVYTEAFF. The J gene is TRBJ1-1, the V gene TRBV3-1 (or the pseudogene TRBV3-2); D not resolved. Germline V gene sequence: CDR1 LGHDT, CDR2 YNNKEL (reference sequence). The CDR3 contains 15 residues. V was trimmed by 1 base and J by 3 bases, leaving 12 bases between them.

The CDR3 protein is CASSYWTNMNTEAFF. In DNA form, the CDR3 reads TGTGCCAGCAGTTATTGGACAAACATGAACACTGAAGCTTTCTTT. The rearrangement uses TRBV6-5 and TRBJ1-1; TRBD1 is a possible D gene (5 bases). Trimming removed 3 bases at V and 0 bases at J, with 11 bases between. The CDR3 has 15 amino acids. The germline gives CDR1 MNHEY, CDR2 SVGAGI.

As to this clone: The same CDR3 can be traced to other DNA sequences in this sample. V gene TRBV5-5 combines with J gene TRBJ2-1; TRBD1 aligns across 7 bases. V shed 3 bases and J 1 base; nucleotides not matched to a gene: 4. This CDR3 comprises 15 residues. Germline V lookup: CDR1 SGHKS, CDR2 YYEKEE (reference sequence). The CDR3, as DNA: TGTGCCAGCAGCTCGACAGGGAATTCCTACAATGAGCAGTTCTTC. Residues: CASSSTGNSYNEQFF.

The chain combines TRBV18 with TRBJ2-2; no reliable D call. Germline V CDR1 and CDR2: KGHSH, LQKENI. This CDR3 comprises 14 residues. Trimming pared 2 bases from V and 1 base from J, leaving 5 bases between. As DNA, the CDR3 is TGTGCCAGCTCACCAAGCCAGAACACCGGGGAGCTGTTTTTT. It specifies CASSPSQNTGELFF.

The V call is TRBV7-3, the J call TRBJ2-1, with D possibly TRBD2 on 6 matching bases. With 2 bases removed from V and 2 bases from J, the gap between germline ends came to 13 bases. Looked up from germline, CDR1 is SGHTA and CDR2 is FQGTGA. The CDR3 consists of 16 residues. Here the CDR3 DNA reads TGTGCCAGCAGCTTAGCTCTAGCGTCTGCCTACAATGAGCAGTTCTTC. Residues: CASSLALASAYNEQFF.

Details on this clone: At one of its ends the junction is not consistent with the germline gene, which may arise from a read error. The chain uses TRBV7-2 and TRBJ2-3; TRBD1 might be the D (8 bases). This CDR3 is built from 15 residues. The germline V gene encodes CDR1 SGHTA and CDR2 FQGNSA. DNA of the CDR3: TGTGCCAGCAGTTCACAGGGGGGGGGCACATATACGCAGTATTTT. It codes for CASSSQGGGTYTQYF.

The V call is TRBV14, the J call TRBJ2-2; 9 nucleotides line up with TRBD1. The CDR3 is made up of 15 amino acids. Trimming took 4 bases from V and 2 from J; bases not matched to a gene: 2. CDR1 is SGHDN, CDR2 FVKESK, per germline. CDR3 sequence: CASSLGQGNTGELFF. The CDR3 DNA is TGTGCCAGCAGCCTGGGACAGGGCAACACCGGGGAGCTGTTTTTT.

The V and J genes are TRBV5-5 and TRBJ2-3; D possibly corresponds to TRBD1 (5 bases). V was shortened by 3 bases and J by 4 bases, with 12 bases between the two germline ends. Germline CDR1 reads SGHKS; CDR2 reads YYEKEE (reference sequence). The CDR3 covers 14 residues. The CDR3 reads CASSSPGFADTQYF. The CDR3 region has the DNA TGTGCCAGCAGCTCCCCAGGGTTCGCAGATACGCAGTATTTT.